The clone carrying this T cell receptor beta chain was detected many times. Its antigen is unidentified. It was RNA transcripts that yielded the amplified TCR beta CDR3 regions. Initially, a first-round RT-PCR of the TCR CDR3 employed the HTBI primer set. TCRdb processed the multiplex PCR reads anew with MiXCR; each CDR3 protein has one entry. The sample contains roughly 500,000 distinct CDR3 sequences, 35% to 50% of which appear only once. These data originate in a study of T cells in Graves' hyperthyroidism and ophthalmopathy. Germline trimming cut 5 bases from V and 0 bases from J; bases unmatched to any gene: 10. The length of the CDR3 is 17 residues. The germline V gene has CDR1 SGHAT and CDR2 FQDESV (reference sequence). Overall study findings and caveats: In the blood, most expanded thyroid clonotypes above 0.001 appeared as well.

The chain uses TRBV11-1 and TRBJ1-3; 7 bases fit TRBD1. This TCR derives from an adult woman with Graves' disease, either hyperthyroidism or ophthalmopathy (not recorded which). Material for sequencing was peripheral blood or thyroid tissue (not recorded which). The CDR3 DNA follows: TGTGCCAGCAGCCTACGGACAGGCAAAGACTCTGGAAACACCATATATTTT. The encoded protein is CASSLRTGKDSGNTIYF.